Following are 22 T cell receptor beta chains from one sample sequenced in a study of T-cell memory formation after mild COVID-19. TCRdb ran MiXCR on the 5' RACE reads and lists one entry per CDR3 protein. The table lists 450,000 or so distinct CDR3 sequences, 20% to 30% of them singletons, with roughly an eighth in the top ten. What was sequenced was PBMCs or a T cell subset sorted from them (not recorded which). The receptors originated from an adult woman who had mild COVID-19 (a few samples of this study predate the infection). Cell type and time point are not known.

This chain connects TRBV12-3 or TRBV12-4 to TRBJ1-2; D not certain. The CDR3 covers 12 residues. The V end lost 10 bases, the J end lost 2 bases, and 11 bases lay between the germline ends. Here the CDR3 reads CANTVPNYGYTF. Written as DNA, the CDR3 is TGTGCCAACACCGTCCCGAACTATGGCTACACCTTC.

This clonotype turned up a few times. J is TRBJ2-1 and V is TRBV7-8; 15 bases are a match to TRBD2. Germline CDR1 is SGHVS and CDR2 is FQNEAQ. This CDR3 has 15 amino acids. J lost 8 bases, V lost 5 bases, and 4 bases had no gene match. For the CDR3, the DNA is TGTGCCAGCAGCCCCCGGACTAGCGGGAGGGATGAGCAGTTCTTC. Translation: CASSPRTSGRDEQFF.

This clonotype was seen more than once but under ten times. This chain uses TRBV12-3 or TRBV12-4 with TRBJ2-5; D may be TRBD2 (7 bases). Trimming pared 3 bases from V and 7 bases from J, leaving 12 bases between. The CDR3 covers 13 residues. CDR3 bases: TGTGCCAGCAGTTTCGGGGGGCGAGGGACCCAGTACTTC. It codes for CASSFGGRGTQYF.

V usage is TRBV4-2 and J usage is TRBJ2-1; 9 bases match TRBD2. The CDR3 is 17 amino acids. Germline values: CDR1 LGHNA, CDR2 YNFKEQ. The V and J ends lost 2 bases and 1 base, in that order; junction bases with no gene match: 6. The CDR3 spells CASSQRLAGPSYNEQFF. The CDR3 bases are TGTGCCAGCAGCCAACGGCTAGCGGGACCTTCCTACAATGAGCAGTTCTTC.

This clonotype was observed a handful of times. The CDR3 bases are TGTGCCAGCAGCTCGACAGCGGGAGGGCACTCCTACGAGCAGTACTTC. Translation: CASSSTAGGHSYEQYF. V and J are TRBV7-6 and TRBJ2-7; 10 positions match TRBD2. The CDR3 loop spans 16 amino acids. Unmatched junction bases numbered 6, after V lost 4 bases and J lost 0 bases. The germline gives CDR1 SGHVS, CDR2 FNYEAQ.

This clonotype was seen many times. The V and J genes are TRBV7-8 and TRBJ1-1; maybe TRBD1 (5 bases). CDR3 length: 14 amino acids. The germline CDR1 and CDR2 sequences are SGHVS and FQNEAQ. Trimming shortened V by 1 base and J by 6 bases, and 12 bases separated the two germline ends. CDR3 protein: CASSLVQGRAEAFF. CDR3 in DNA: TGTGCCAGCAGCTTAGTTCAGGGTCGGGCTGAAGCTTTCTTT.

This clonotype came up a few times. Its ends do not fully match the called genes, so a read error is possible. CDR3 coding DNA: TGTGCCTGGAGTGTATCCAGCGGGGAGAACTTC. Its protein product is CAWSVSSGENF. This sequence joins TRBV30 and TRBJ2-7, with TRBD2 matching 7 bases. This CDR3 region has 11 residues. Looked up from germline, CDR1 is GTSNPN and CDR2 is SVGIG (reference sequence).

This clonotype showed up just a few times. The V call is TRBV4-2, the J call TRBJ1-5; D ambiguous. The CDR3 is 13 residues long. The germline V gene encodes CDR1 LGHNA and CDR2 YNFKEQ. The V and J ends lost 0 bases and 6 bases respectively, with 6 bases between them. CDR3 sequence: CASSQDLAQPQHF. For the CDR3, the DNA is TGTGCCAGCAGCCAAGATTTGGCTCAGCCCCAGCATTTT.

This clonotype was found many times. The V gene is TRBV7-8, the J gene TRBJ2-7; D possibly matches TRBD1 or TRBD2 (6 bases each). Trimming pared 0 bases from V and 3 bases from J, leaving 9 bases between. This CDR3 has 14 amino acids. Germline-derived CDR1 and CDR2 are SGHVS and FQNEAQ. The CDR3 DNA reads as TGTGCCAGCAGCTTAGCGGGGGGCAACTACGAGCAGTACTTC. Its protein is CASSLAGGNYEQYF.

This rearrangement joins TRBV9 to TRBJ2-2; possible D gene TRBD1, 7 bases. V was clipped by 3 bases and J by 7 bases, with 13 bases between them. CDR3 length equals 14 residues. Germline values: CDR1 SGDLS, CDR2 YYNGEE. The CDR3 protein is CASSARQGGGELFF. The CDR3 DNA reads as TGTGCCAGCAGCGCAAGACAGGGAGGCGGGGAGCTGTTTTTT.

This chain connects TRBV20-1 to TRBJ2-1; D perhaps matches TRBD2 (6 bases). The CDR3 runs to 15 residues. Trimming pared 6 bases from V and 6 bases from J, leaving 21 bases between. Germline CDR1 reads DFQATT; CDR2 reads SNEGSKA (reference sequence). The CDR3 is CSANRWGERVNEQFF. In DNA form, the CDR3 reads TGCAGTGCCAACCGTTGGGGGGAGAGGGTCAATGAGCAGTTCTTC.

V gene TRBV14 combines with J gene TRBJ1-5; D gene ambiguous. Germline V gene lookup returns CDR1 SGHDN and CDR2 FVKESK. Trimming shortened V by 5 bases and J by 10 bases, and 15 bases separated the two germline ends. This CDR3 is 13 amino acids long. CDR3 loop: CASSFTKDTPQHF. The CDR3 DNA is TGTGCCAGCAGCTTTACTAAGGATACACCCCAGCATTTT.

The chain employs TRBV29-1 and TRBJ2-5, with D unclear. The V gene's germline CDR1 is SQVTM and CDR2 ANQGSEA. V was pared by 3 bases and J by 3 bases, with 11 bases between. This CDR3 has 13 residues. CDR3 in amino acids: CSVDSLVEETQYF. CDR3 bases: TGCAGCGTTGATTCCCTAGTGGAAGAGACCCAGTACTTC. Filled out from reference TRBV29-1 and TRBJ2-5, the complete variable domain reads SAVISQKPSRDICQRGTSLTIQCQVDSQVTMMFWYRQQPGQSLTLIATANQGSEATYESGFVIDKFPISRPNLTFSTLTVSNMSPEDSSIYLCSVDSLVEETQYFGPGTRLLVL.

This clonotype has just a few counts. The chain has TRBV7-2 and TRBJ2-1; D tentatively reads TRBD1 or TRBD2 (5 bases each). CDR3 length equals 15 residues. Germline V gene sequence: CDR1 SGHTA, CDR2 FQGNSA. V was trimmed by 0 bases and J by 6 bases, leaving 12 bases between them. The CDR3 loop reads CASSLALAGSNEQFF. Here the CDR3 DNA reads TGTGCCAGCAGCTTAGCGCTAGCAGGGAGCAATGAGCAGTTCTTC.

At least ten counts were recorded for this clonotype. The chain uses TRBV7-9 and TRBJ1-1; perhaps TRBD1 as D (5 bases). CDR3 length: 13 residues. V lost 4 bases to trimming and J lost 11 bases, with 17 bases between them. The germline V gene encodes CDR1 SEHNR and CDR2 FQNEAQ (reference sequence). Here the CDR3 reads CASSSPLGTRAFF. Written as DNA, the CDR3 is TGTGCCAGCAGCTCCCCCCTCGGGACCCGGGCTTTCTTT. Full variable domain (rest looked up from reference TRBV7-9 and TRBJ1-1): DTGVSQNPRHKITKRGQNVTFRCDPISEHNRLYWYRQTLGQGPEFLTYFQNEAQLEKSRLLSDRFSAERPKGSFSTLEIQRTEQGDSAMYLCASSSPLGTRAFFGQGTRLTVV.

This clonotype showed up just a few times. This chain links TRBV19 with TRBJ2-5; D might be TRBD1 or TRBD2, each matching 5 bases. Germline lookup yields CDR1 LNHDA and CDR2 SQIVND (reference sequence). V lost 6 bases and J lost 5, with 16 bases in between. The CDR3 runs to 14 residues. The CDR3 region has the DNA TGTGCCAGTAGAGAGGGGTTACCCAAGGAGACCCAGTACTTC. Protein sequence: CASREGLPKETQYF.

V and J are TRBV7-3 and TRBJ1-1; D gene unclear. Germline values: CDR1 SGHTA, CDR2 FQGTGA. With 1 base removed from V and 1 base from J, the gap between germline ends came to 7 bases. CDR3 length equals 14 residues. Here the CDR3 reads CASSLNSENTEAFF. CDR3 coding DNA: TGTGCCAGCAGCTTAAATTCCGAGAACACTGAAGCTTTCTTT.

V usage is TRBV19 and J usage is TRBJ1-2; the match to TRBD1 covers 7 bases. CDR3 length: 14 amino acids. V lost 5 bases to trimming and J lost 7 bases; unmatched junction nucleotides: 10. Germline V CDR1 and CDR2: LNHDA, SQIVND (reference sequence). For the CDR3, the DNA is TGTGCCAGTAGTCTCCGACAGGGTGATAGTGGCTACACCTTC. The encoded protein is CASSLRQGDSGYTF.

This clonotype showed up just a few times. The chain couples TRBV13 to TRBJ2-5, with D perhaps TRBD2 (5 bases). Germline loops: CDR1 PRHDT, CDR2 FYEKMQ (reference sequence). The V gene lost 5 bases and the J gene lost 0 bases, with 16 bases spanning the gap. CDR3 size: 16 residues. CDR3 loop: CASSPGLPKYQETQYF. The CDR3 bases are TGTGCCAGCAGCCCAGGACTGCCCAAGTACCAAGAGACCCAGTACTTC.

The table lists this clonotype with many counts. V usage is TRBV5-4 and J usage is TRBJ2-1; possibly TRBD2 for D (5 bases). CDR3 size: 12 residues. Germline loops: CDR1 SGHNT, CDR2 YYREEE (reference sequence). Trimming removed 2 bases at V and 10 bases at J, with 10 bases between. CDR3 in amino acids: CASSLGSTEQFF. The CDR3 DNA reads TGTGCCAGCAGCTTAGGGAGCACCGAGCAGTTCTTC.

This chain joins TRBV7-9 and TRBJ1-2; TRBD1 matches at 7 bases. The CDR3 is made up of 15 amino acids. Germline trimming cut 0 bases from V and 5 bases from J; bases unmatched to any gene: 6. Germline V gene data show CDR1 as SEHNR and CDR2 as FQNEAQ (reference sequence). CDR3 sequence: CASSLAQWDSYGYTF. CDR3 bases: TGTGCCAGCAGCTTAGCGCAATGGGACAGTTATGGCTACACCTTC.

This clonotype was detected only a few times. The gene calls are TRBV6-5 and TRBJ2-1; D is perhaps TRBD1 (5 bases). Trimming shortened V by 0 bases and J by 13 bases, and 13 bases separated the two germline ends. The CDR3 has 13 residues. The germline CDR1 and CDR2 sequences are MNHEY and SVGAGI. Here the CDR3 reads CASSYSREGSQFF. The CDR3 nucleotides are TGTGCCAGCAGTTACTCCAGGGAAGGGTCTCAGTTCTTC.